The source of this T cell receptor beta chain is a study of T cell repertoires in ileal Crohn's disease. Study-level background: Surgery for a complication: stricturing in 61%, penetrating in roughly 40%.

CDR1 is GTSNPN and CDR2 is SVGIG in the germline V gene (reference sequence). The CDR3 has 13 residues. V lost 2 bases and J 3 bases, leaving 8 bases between the germline ends. Clones were read by immunoSEQ multiplex PCR, and TCRdb kept only the in-frame ones, dropping some. The sample holds over 5,500 clones, around 86% seen once. Patients were adults with ileal or ileocolonic Crohn's disease needing resection. The sample was ileal tissue. The source is an adult with Crohn's disease. The genes are TRBV30 and TRBJ1-5, with a possible D match to TRBD1 (5 bases). CDR3 amino acids: CAWSLQDNQPQHF. CDR3 coding DNA: TGTGCCTGGAGTCTACAGGACAATCAGCCCCAGCATTTT. The variable domain in full, completed from reference TRBV30 and TRBJ1-5, reads SQTIHQWPATLVQPVGSPLSLECTVEGTSNPNLYWYRQAAGRGLQLLFYSVGIGQISSEVPQNLSASRPQDRQFILSSKKLLLSDSGFYLCAWSLQDNQPQHFGDGTRLSIL.